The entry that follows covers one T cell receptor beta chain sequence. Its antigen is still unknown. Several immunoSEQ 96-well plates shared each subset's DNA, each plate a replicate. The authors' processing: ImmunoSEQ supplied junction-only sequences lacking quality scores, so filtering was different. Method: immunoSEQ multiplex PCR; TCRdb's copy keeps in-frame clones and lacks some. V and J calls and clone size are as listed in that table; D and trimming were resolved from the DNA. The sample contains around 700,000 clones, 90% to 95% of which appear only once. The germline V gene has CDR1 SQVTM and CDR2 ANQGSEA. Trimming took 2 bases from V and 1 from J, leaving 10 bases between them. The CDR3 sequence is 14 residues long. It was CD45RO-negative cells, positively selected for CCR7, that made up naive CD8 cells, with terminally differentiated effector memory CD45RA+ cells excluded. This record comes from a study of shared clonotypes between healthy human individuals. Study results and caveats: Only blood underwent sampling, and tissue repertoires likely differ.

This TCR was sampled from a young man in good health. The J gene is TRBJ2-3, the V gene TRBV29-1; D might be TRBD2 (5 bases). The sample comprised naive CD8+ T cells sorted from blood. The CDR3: CSVESVGGTDTQYF. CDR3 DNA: TGCAGCGTTGAATCCGTGGGAGGCACAGATACGCAGTATTTT.